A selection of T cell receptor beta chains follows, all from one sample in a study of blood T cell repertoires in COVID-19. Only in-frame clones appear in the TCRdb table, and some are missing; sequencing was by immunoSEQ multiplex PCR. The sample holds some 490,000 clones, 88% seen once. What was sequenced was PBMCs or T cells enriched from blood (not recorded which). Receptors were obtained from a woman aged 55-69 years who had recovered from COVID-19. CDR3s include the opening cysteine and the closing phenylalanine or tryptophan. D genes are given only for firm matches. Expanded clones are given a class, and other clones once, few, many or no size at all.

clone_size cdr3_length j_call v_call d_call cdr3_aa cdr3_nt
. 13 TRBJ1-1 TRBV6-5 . CASSYRDMAEAFF TGTGCCAGCAGTTATCGGGATATGGCTGAAGCTTTCTTT
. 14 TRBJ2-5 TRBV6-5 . CASRRRGPQETQYF TGTGCCAGCAGACGGCGGGGACCTCAAGAGACCCAGTACTTC
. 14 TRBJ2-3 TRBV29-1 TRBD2 CSVEMWGGTDTQYF TGCAGCGTTGAGATGTGGGGGGGAACAGATACGCAGTATTTT
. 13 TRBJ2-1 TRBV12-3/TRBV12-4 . CASSPLIGNEQFF TGTGCCAGCAGTCCTTTAATCGGGAATGAGCAGTTCTTC
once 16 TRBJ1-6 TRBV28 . CASTLSIGGPNSPLHF TGTGCCAGCACACTGTCGATAGGGGGACCTAATTCACCCCTCCACTTT
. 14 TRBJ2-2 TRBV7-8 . CASSLIQSGGELFF TGTGCCAGCAGCTTAATACAGTCCGGCGGGGAGCTGTTTTTT
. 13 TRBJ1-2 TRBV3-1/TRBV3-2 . CASSQGQSYGYTF TGTGCCAGCAGCCAAGGGCAGTCCTATGGCTACACCTTC
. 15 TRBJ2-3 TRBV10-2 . CASASGRDRTDTQYF TGCGCCAGCGCGTCGGGCAGGGATCGGACAGATACGCAGTATTTT
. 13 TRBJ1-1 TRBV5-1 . CASRRGRNTEAFF TGCGCCAGCAGGCGTGGGAGGAACACTGAAGCTTTCTTT
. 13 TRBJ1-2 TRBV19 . CASSRSAGYGYTF TGTGCCAGTAGTCGGTCGGCAGGTTATGGCTACACCTTC
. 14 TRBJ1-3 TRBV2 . CASSDMAVGNTIYF TGTGCCAGCAGTGATATGGCAGTCGGAAACACCATATATTTT
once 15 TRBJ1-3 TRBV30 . CAWSVLGLGGNTIYF TGTGCCTGGAGTGTTCTGGGGCTAGGTGGAAACACCATATATTTT
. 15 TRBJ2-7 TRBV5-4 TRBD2 CASSFQTSGGYEQYF TGTGCCAGCAGCTTCCAGACTAGCGGGGGTTACGAGCAGTACTTC
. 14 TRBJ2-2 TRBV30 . CAWSKSRTSGELFF TGTGCCTGGAGTAAGTCCAGAACGTCCGGGGAGCTGTTTTTT
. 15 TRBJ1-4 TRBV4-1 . CASSFLQGTNEKLFF TGCGCCAGCAGCTTCCTACAGGGTACTAATGAAAAACTGTTTTTT
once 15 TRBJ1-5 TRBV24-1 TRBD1 CATSDSGQGYQPQHF TGTGCCACCAGTGACTCGGGACAGGGCTACCAGCCCCAGCATTTT
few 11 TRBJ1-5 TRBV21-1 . CASSGTGGQHF TGTGCCAGCAGCGGGACAGGGGGTCAGCATTTT
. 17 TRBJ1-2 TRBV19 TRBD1 CASSIVPRTGANYGYTF TGTGCCAGTAGTATAGTTCCACGGACAGGGGCTAACTATGGCTACACCTTC
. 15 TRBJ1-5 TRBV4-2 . CASSQDTGSNQPQHF TGTGCCAGCAGCCAAGATACCGGGAGCAATCAGCCCCAGCATTTT
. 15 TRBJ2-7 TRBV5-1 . CASSLGPGISYEQYF TGCGCCAGCAGCTTGGGTCCAGGGATTTCCTACGAGCAGTACTTC
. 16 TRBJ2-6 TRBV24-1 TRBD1 CATSAGQGAGANVLTF TGTGCCACCAGTGCGGGACAGGGGGCTGGGGCCAACGTCCTGACTTTC
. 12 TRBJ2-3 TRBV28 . CASRLREDTQYF TGTGCCAGCAGACTCAGGGAAGATACGCAGTATTTT
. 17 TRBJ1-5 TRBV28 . CASSLIAGAGNNQPQHF TGTGCCAGCAGTTTAATTGCAGGGGCCGGTAACAATCAGCCCCAGCATTTT
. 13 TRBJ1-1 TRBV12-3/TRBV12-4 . CASSFLTRSEAFF TGTGCCAGCAGTTTTTTAACTCGGAGTGAAGCTTTCTTT
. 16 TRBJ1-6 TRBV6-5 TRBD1 CASSYSVGQGALPLHF TGTGCCAGCAGTTACTCAGTGGGACAGGGGGCTCTACCCCTCCACTTT